The 20 T cell receptor beta chains reported below all come from one sample, sequenced in a study of early stage breast cancer tumors. The assay was immunoSEQ multiplex PCR, and TCRdb's table has in-frame clones only and misses some. The sample shows roughly 49,000 clones, about 77% of them seen only once. The sequenced material came from blood. These receptors were taken from a person aged 35 to 50 with breast cancer.

The table lists this clone with a few counts. This chain connects TRBV6-1 to TRBJ2-6; no reliable D call. Germline V gene data show CDR1 as MNHNS and CDR2 as SASEGT. The CDR3 is made up of 15 amino acids. Between the trimmed V and J ends, which lost 2 bases and 1 base, there was a span of 6 bases. The DNA for the CDR3 is TGTGCCAGCAGTGAATTGGGGTCTGGGGCCAACGTCCTGACTTTC. As protein: CASSELGSGANVLTF.

The gene calls are TRBV19 and TRBJ2-1; 7 bases are a match to TRBD2. Germline V gives CDR1 LNHDA, CDR2 SQIVND (reference sequence). J lost 4 bases, V lost 7 bases, and 4 bases had no gene match. CDR3 length: 13 residues. The CDR3 coding sequence is TGTGCCAGTATGGGGAGGGCTTACAATGAGCAGTTCTTC. Translated: CASMGRAYNEQFF. Full variable domain (outside the CDR3, taken from reference TRBV19 and TRBJ2-1): DGGITQSPKYLFRKEGQNVTLSCEQNLNHDAMYWYRQDPGQGLRLIYYSQIVNDFQKGDIAEGYSVSREKKESFPLTVTSAQKNPTAFYLCASMGRAYNEQFFGPGTRLTVL.

The chain carries TRBV18 and TRBJ1-1, with no clear D. With 3 bases removed from V and 1 base from J, the gap between germline ends came to 12 bases. The CDR3 extends over 15 amino acids. Germline V gives CDR1 KGHSH, CDR2 LQKENI. CDR3 sequence: CASSPRTQKNTEAFF. DNA for the CDR3: TGTGCCAGCTCACCCAGGACGCAAAAGAACACTGAAGCTTTCTTT.

This clone was picked up a small number of times. The rearrangement uses TRBV5-1 and TRBJ1-1, with 9 bases lining up with TRBD1. CDR1 is SGHRS, CDR2 YFSETQ, per germline. V lost 4 bases to trimming and J lost 7 bases; unmatched junction nucleotides: 2. The CDR3 contains 12 residues. This chain's CDR3 is CASSEGQGEAFF. In nucleotides, the CDR3 is TGCGCCAGCAGCGAGGGACAGGGTGAAGCTTTCTTT.

This clone was recorded only once. The V gene is TRBV6-1, the J gene TRBJ1-4, with D tentatively TRBD1 (6 bases). The CDR3 is 14 residues long. The V end was cut by 6 bases, the J end by 3 bases, with 11 bases between. The germline V gene has CDR1 MNHNS and CDR2 SASEGT. The CDR3 nucleotides read TGTGCCAGCAGAGAGGGGGGGTCTAATGAAAAACTGTTTTTT. Translated: CASREGGSNEKLFF.

This clone is a singleton in its sample. Here the CDR3 reads CASSPMSPRLAGSTDTQYF. The CDR3 coding sequence is TGTGCCAGCAGTCCTATGAGCCCCCGACTAGCGGGATCCACAGATACGCAGTATTTT. The rearrangement joins TRBV27 to TRBJ2-3; 11 nucleotides align to TRBD2. The CDR3 has 19 residues. Per germline, CDR1 MNHEY and CDR2 SMNVEV (reference sequence). The trim removed 5 bases at V and 2 bases at J, leaving 15 bases unmatched.

The V call is TRBV19, the J call TRBJ1-1; a weak D match, TRBD1 (5 bases). The CDR3 runs 14 residues. Trimming shortened V by 4 bases and J by 1 base, and 10 bases separated the two germline ends. The germline V gene has CDR1 LNHDA and CDR2 SQIVND (reference sequence). CDR3 DNA sequence: TGTGCCAGTAGTACCAAGGGACGGAACACTGAAGCTTTCTTT. This codes for CASSTKGRNTEAFF.

The rearrangement joins TRBV5-1 to TRBJ2-7; no clear D. The CDR3 is 14 amino acids. Germline V gene sequence: CDR1 SGHRS, CDR2 YFSETQ. V was clipped by 2 bases and J by 3 bases, with 12 bases between them. CDR3 loop: CASSFLDGDYEQYF. The CDR3 nucleotides read TGCGCCAGCAGCTTTCTGGACGGCGACTACGAGCAGTACTTC.

In nucleotides, the CDR3 is TGTGCCAGCCTCCCGGGGGGGAAAGGCACAGATACGCAGTATTTT. It codes for CASLPGGKGTDTQYF. The chain is built from TRBV2 and TRBJ2-3; 8 bases are a match to TRBD2. CDR1 is SNHLY, CDR2 FYNNEI, per germline. This CDR3 contains 15 residues. V was clipped by 8 bases and J by 1 base; unmatched bases: 8.

The V and J genes are TRBV27 and TRBJ1-5; D remains ambiguous. Per the germline V gene, CDR1 is MNHEY and CDR2 is SMNVEV (reference sequence). Trimming stripped 5 bases from V and 4 bases from J, with 9 bases between. CDR3 length equals 13 residues. CDR3 protein: CASSRQNNQPQHF. CDR3 DNA: TGTGCCAGCAGTAGGCAGAATAATCAGCCCCAGCATTTT.

V is TRBV5-3 and J is TRBJ1-3; D remains unclear. TRBV5-3 is reported as an ORF; its role is uncertain. Between the trimmed V and J ends, which lost 2 bases and 2 bases, there was a span of 8 bases. The CDR3 consists of 14 residues. The CDR3 DNA sequence: TGTGCCAGAAGCTTCAGAGACCCTGGAAACACCATATATTTT. As protein: CARSFRDPGNTIYF.

The J gene is TRBJ1-2, the V gene TRBV19; no definite D call. Between the trimmed V and J ends, which lost 2 bases and 2 bases, there was a span of 12 bases. Per germline, CDR1 LNHDA and CDR2 SQIVND (reference sequence). This CDR3 has 15 residues. The DNA for the CDR3 is TGTGCCAGTAGTATACGGGTCAATTCGAACTATGGCTACACCTTC. This translates into CASSIRVNSNYGYTF.

The V call is TRBV5-1, the J call TRBJ2-2, with 10 bases that match TRBD2. The germline gives CDR1 SGHRS, CDR2 YFSETQ. The CDR3 extends over 14 amino acids. The ends lost 4 bases at V and 10 bases at J; junction bases unmatched: 7. DNA for the CDR3: TGCGCCAGCAGCAGGACTAGCGGCGAACAGGAGCTGTTTTTT. It yields the protein CASSRTSGEQELFF.

V usage is TRBV7-2 and J usage is TRBJ2-7, with 7 bases matching TRBD2. This CDR3 has 12 residues. The junction had 1 base not matched to a gene; V was cut back by 5 bases and J by 3 bases. Germline CDR1 reads SGHTA; CDR2 reads FQGNSA. CDR3 DNA: TGTGCCAGCAGCCCTAGCGGCTACGAGCAGTACTTC. Translating it yields CASSPSGYEQYF.

The rearrangement joins TRBV25-1 to TRBJ2-7, with D possibly matching TRBD2 (5 bases). With 0 bases removed from V and 0 bases from J, the gap between germline ends came to 15 bases. Germline CDR1 MGHDK, CDR2 SYGVNS. CDR3 length equals 17 residues. CDR3 nucleotides: TGTGCCAGCAGTGAATATCTGGTCGGGGAAAGCTCCTACGAGCAGTACTTC. Residues: CASSEYLVGESSYEQYF.

The chain uses TRBV19 and TRBJ2-1, with TRBD2 matching over 7 bases. CDR1 is LNHDA and CDR2 is SQIVND in the germline V gene (reference sequence). This CDR3 contains 14 residues. The ends lost 1 base at V and 7 bases at J; junction bases unmatched: 4. The CDR3 DNA is TGTGCCAGTAGTATAGGCGGGAGCTTAAATGAGCAGTTCTTC. This sequence encodes CASSIGGSLNEQFF.

The V call is TRBV15, the J call TRBJ1-2, with a tentative D call TRBD1 (6 bases). Trimming cost V 3 bases and J 10 bases, with 21 bases left between them. The germline V gene encodes CDR1 LNHNV and CDR2 YYDKDF (reference sequence). This CDR3 comprises 15 residues. This CDR3 reads CATSRRGGTYQAYTF. The CDR3 nucleotides are TGTGCCACCAGCAGGAGGGGGGGGACTTATCAGGCCTACACCTTC.

This clone was seen just once. V usage is TRBV4-1 and J usage is TRBJ2-3; D is perhaps TRBD2 (6 bases). The CDR3 is 13 amino acids. CDR1 and CDR2 (germline): MGHRA, YSYEKL. Between the trimmed V and J ends, which lost 5 bases and 4 bases, there was a span of 10 bases. The CDR3 region is CASSVAAADTQYF. In DNA, the CDR3 is TGCGCCAGCAGCGTAGCGGCGGCAGATACGCAGTATTTT.

The chain couples TRBV5-8 to TRBJ1-3; weak D call: TRBD1 (6 bases). This CDR3 is 13 amino acids long. The V end lost 5 bases, the J end lost 10 bases, and 16 bases lay between the germline ends. Germline CDR1 and CDR2: SGHTS and YDEGEE. CDR3 residues: CASRSRGENTIYF. DNA of the CDR3: TGTGCCAGCAGATCTAGGGGGGAAAATACCATATATTTT.

The sample holds one count of this clone. This chain connects TRBV6-6 to TRBJ2-5, with 8 bases fitting TRBD1. V lost 6 bases, J lost 4 bases, and 10 bases stayed unmatched. Germline V lookup: CDR1 MNHNY, CDR2 SVGAGI (reference sequence). The CDR3 is 15 residues long. CDR3 sequence: CASRPGDRRGETQYF. The CDR3 DNA reads TGTGCCAGCAGACCCGGGGACAGGAGGGGAGAGACCCAGTACTTC.